One sample yielded the 21 T cell receptor beta chains listed below, sequenced in a study of blood T cell repertoires in COVID-19. Generated by immunoSEQ multiplex PCR, the TCRdb table keeps only in-frame clones and is missing some. The table lists roughly 400,000 clones, 70% to 90% of them singletons, with around 2% in the top ten. Sample: PBMCs or T cells enriched from blood (not recorded which). The receptors were gathered from a woman between 35 and 50 years old with acute COVID-19.

The V gene is TRBV4-1, the J gene TRBJ2-1; 7 bases match TRBD1. Germline-derived CDR1 and CDR2 are MGHRA and YSYEKL. The V and J ends lost 1 base and 4 bases, in that order; junction bases with no gene match: 7. This CDR3 is built from 16 residues. The DNA of the CDR3 is TGCGCCAGCAGCCAAGGGACAGGACCCCAATACAATGAGCAGTTCTTC. It specifies CASSQGTGPQYNEQFF.

The rearrangement uses TRBV5-5 and TRBJ1-2; D unclear. CDR1 and CDR2 (germline): SGHKS, YYEKEE (reference sequence). The ends were cut back, 0 bases at V and 0 bases at J, with 6 bases in the middle. The CDR3 extends over 14 amino acids. The CDR3 region is CASSLDGANYGYTF. Written as DNA, the CDR3 is TGTGCCAGCAGCTTGGACGGGGCTAACTATGGCTACACCTTC.

The chain joins TRBV5-1 to TRBJ2-7; TRBD1 aligns across 9 bases. There are 13 residues in the CDR3. The germline CDR1 and CDR2 sequences are SGHRS and YFSETQ. With 3 bases clipped from V and 3 bases from J, the junction kept 1 base outside the gene matches. The CDR3 spells CASSSDRGYEQYF. The CDR3 DNA follows: TGCGCCAGCAGCTCGGACAGGGGCTACGAGCAGTACTTC.

The CDR3 sequence: CASSPVSQETQYF. CDR3 nucleotide sequence: TGTGCCAGCTCACCCGTATCTCAAGAGACCCAGTACTTC. The chain recombines TRBV18 with TRBJ2-5; D unclear. V lost 3 bases and J lost 2, with 7 bases in between. Germline values: CDR1 KGHSH, CDR2 LQKENI. This CDR3 is built from 13 residues.

The chain carries TRBV19 and TRBJ2-1; 8 positions agree with TRBD1. Per the germline V gene, CDR1 is LNHDA and CDR2 is SQIVND (reference sequence). The CDR3 extends over 15 amino acids. V lost 6 bases, J lost 4 bases, and 8 bases stayed unmatched. The CDR3 coding sequence is TGTGCCAGTAGCGACCGAACAGGGGGGTACAATGAGCAGTTCTTC. This gives the protein CASSDRTGGYNEQFF.

V and J are TRBV2 and TRBJ2-7; D not certain. Trimming took 4 bases from V and 3 from J, leaving 10 bases between them. Per the germline V gene, CDR1 is SNHLY and CDR2 is FYNNEI. The CDR3 runs 13 residues. In nucleotides, the CDR3 is TGTGCCAGCAGTGCTACAGCATACTACGAGCAGTACTTC. This sequence encodes CASSATAYYEQYF.

V usage is TRBV15 and J usage is TRBJ1-4; 9 nucleotides align to TRBD1. V dropped 1 base and J dropped 6; count of bases not matched to a gene: 3. The CDR3 sequence is 15 residues long. Germline CDR1 reads LNHNV; CDR2 reads YYDKDF (reference sequence). The CDR3 spells CATSRGTGADEKLFF. The CDR3 DNA sequence: TGTGCCACCAGCAGAGGGACAGGGGCTGATGAAAAACTGTTTTTT.

The genes are TRBV30 and TRBJ1-3, with D hard to call. V lost 0 bases and J 7 bases, leaving 4 bases between the germline ends. This CDR3 has 11 residues. Per germline, CDR1 GTSNPN and CDR2 SVGIG (reference sequence). CDR3 nucleotides: TGTGCCTGGAGTGTCGGGAACACCATATATTTT. This translates into CAWSVGNTIYF.

CDR3 residues: CASSHPTRLAGGPGNEQFF. The CDR3 DNA is TGTGCCAGCAGCCACCCTACCCGACTAGCGGGGGGGCCAGGCAATGAGCAGTTCTTC. The rearrangement joins TRBV3-1 (or the pseudogene TRBV3-2) to TRBJ2-1, with TRBD2 identical over 14 bases. Germline V lookup: CDR1 LGHDT, CDR2 YNNKEL (reference sequence). Trimming took 3 bases from V and 6 from J; bases not matched to a gene: 13. The CDR3 runs 19 residues.

The chain joins TRBV5-1 to TRBJ1-6, with D possibly TRBD1 on 6 matching bases. The CDR3 extends over 14 amino acids. The V gene's germline CDR1 is SGHRS and CDR2 YFSETQ. Trimming stripped 2 bases from V and 10 bases from J, with 13 bases between. CDR3 amino acids: CASSFRGLRSPLHF. The CDR3 coding sequence is TGCGCCAGCAGCTTCAGGGGATTGAGATCACCCCTCCACTTT.

This sequence joins TRBV6-5 and TRBJ2-6, with TRBD1 as a possible D gene (5 bases). Per the germline V gene, CDR1 is MNHEY and CDR2 is SVGAGI. The CDR3 totals 15 residues. V gave up 4 bases and J gave up 2 bases, with 9 bases separating them. The CDR3 is CASSFRGTGANVLTF. DNA for the CDR3: TGTGCCAGCAGTTTTAGGGGTACTGGGGCCAACGTCCTGACTTTC.

The V and J genes are TRBV12-3 or TRBV12-4 and TRBJ2-1; 10 bases match TRBD1. This CDR3 spans 13 amino acids. J was trimmed by 8 bases and V by 4 bases; bases with no gene match: 2. The chain's CDR3 is CASSSTGGDEQFF. The CDR3 coding sequence is TGTGCCAGCAGTTCGACAGGGGGCGATGAGCAGTTCTTC.

The chain is built from TRBV30 and TRBJ2-1; 7 nucleotides match TRBD2. The V gene's germline CDR1 is GTSNPN and CDR2 SVGIG (reference sequence). The CDR3 totals 13 residues. Unmatched junction bases numbered 4, after V lost 8 bases and J lost 0 bases. The CDR3 DNA reads TGTGCCGGCTCGGGGGGCTCCTACAATGAGCAGTTCTTC. Translated, it gives CAGSGGSYNEQFF.

This clone was counted a single time. V gene TRBV10-3 combines with J gene TRBJ2-3; tentative D call: TRBD2 (5 bases). The CDR3 is 14 amino acids. Germline-derived CDR1 and CDR2 are ENHRY and SYGVKD. V dropped 0 bases and J dropped 3 bases, with 7 bases sitting between them. For the CDR3, the DNA is TGTGCCATCAGTGAGTCCCGGGGAACAGATACGCAGTATTTT. It yields the protein CAISESRGTDTQYF.

This clone was observed a single time. The genes are TRBV19 and TRBJ1-6; 7 positions match TRBD1. V trimming: 7 bases; J trimming: 10 bases; junction bases outside the gene matches: 10. Germline V gene sequence: CDR1 LNHDA, CDR2 SQIVND (reference sequence). The CDR3 consists of 14 residues. The CDR3 nucleotides read TGTGCCAGTACTCCAGTAGGGGGCCGATCACCCCTCCACTTT. Translated: CASTPVGGRSPLHF.

This clone was counted once. V usage is TRBV7-2 and J usage is TRBJ1-6; a possible D gene is TRBD1 (6 bases). CDR1 and CDR2 from the germline V gene are SGHTA and FQGNSA. V was cut by 5 bases and J by 7 bases, with 15 bases left in between. CDR3 size: 15 residues. The CDR3 bases are TGTGCCAGCAGCCGGGCCCGGACAGAGAATTCACCCCTCCACTTT. Translation gives CASSRARTENSPLHF.

This sequence joins TRBV21-1 and TRBJ1-1; the table assigns TRBD1, which was not confirmed against the DNA. TRBV21-1 corresponds to a pseudogene. This CDR3 region has 13 residues. In DNA, the CDR3 is TGTGCCAGCAGCACCCGACACCACACTGAAGCTTTCTTT. Translated, it gives CASSTRHHTEAFF.

This clone has a single count. This CDR3 is CASSPRSWGRSYGYTF. The CDR3 nucleotides read TGTGCCAGCAGCCCGCGTAGTTGGGGGCGATCTTATGGCTACACCTTC. The chain couples TRBV5-4 to TRBJ1-2, with D possibly matching TRBD1 (6 bases). Trimming removed 4 bases from V and 5 bases from J, with 21 bases in between. CDR3 size: 16 residues. Germline assignment: CDR1 SGHNT and CDR2 YYREEE (reference sequence).

The chain recombines TRBV6-1 with TRBJ2-7; D ambiguous. CDR3 length: 16 residues. The V gene's germline CDR1 is MNHNS and CDR2 SASEGT. Trimming left V 2 bases short and J 0 bases short, with 14 bases between. The CDR3 loop reads CASSELVFSYSYEQYF. CDR3 bases: TGTGCCAGCAGTGAATTGGTTTTCTCCTACTCCTACGAGCAGTACTTC.

J is TRBJ1-2 and V is TRBV7-9, with 11 nucleotides matching TRBD1. The CDR3 has 16 residues. Germline assignment: CDR1 SEHNR and CDR2 FQNEAQ (reference sequence). Trimming removed 5 bases from V and 4 bases from J; junction bases left unmatched: 9. CDR3 region: CASSGKGQGGIYGYTF. The CDR3 coding sequence is TGTGCCAGCAGCGGGAAGGGACAGGGGGGAATCTATGGCTACACCTTC.

The chain recombines TRBV27 with TRBJ2-7, with a possible D match to TRBD1 (5 bases). The V gene's germline CDR1 is MNHEY and CDR2 SMNVEV (reference sequence). There are 15 residues in the CDR3. V dropped 3 bases and J dropped 5 bases, with 17 bases sitting between them. CDR3 in amino acids: CASSFLLGRMHEQYF. The DNA for the CDR3 is TGTGCCAGCAGTTTTCTCTTGGGGCGCATGCACGAGCAGTACTTC.